The 8 T cell receptor beta chains listed next were all sequenced from one sample in a study of cytomegalovirus exposure and HLA in healthy donors. 60 Vbeta and 13 Jbeta primers were used in PCR. Profiling relied on immunoSEQ multiplex PCR, and the TCRdb table lists in-frame clones only, not all of them. Of about 200,000 clones listed, about four fifths are singletons. Sequencing was carried out using PBMCs. All receptors come from a male donor in good health and CMV-seropositive.

The rearrangement joins TRBV19 to TRBJ2-7; TRBD2 might be the D (5 bases). The CDR3 is 15 residues long. Germline CDR1 LNHDA, CDR2 SQIVND (reference sequence). V was cut by 5 bases and J by 0 bases, with 14 bases left in between. CDR3 DNA sequence: TGTGCCAGTAGTGAGGGTTCCTACTCCTCCTACGAGCAGTACTTC. Amino acid sequence: CASSEGSYSSYEQYF.

This sequence joins TRBV2 and TRBJ2-7, with TRBD2 as a possible D gene (6 bases). CDR3 size: 13 residues. CDR1 and CDR2 from the germline V gene are SNHLY and FYNNEI. V was trimmed by 7 bases and J by 3 bases, leaving 13 bases between them. In nucleotides, the CDR3 is TGTGCCAGCACTGTTAGCGGACTCTACGAGCAGTACTTC. It is translated as CASTVSGLYEQYF.

With respect to this clone: The junction and the germline gene differ at one end; a read error may be behind it. The chain combines TRBV5-1 with TRBJ2-1; TRBD2 is a possible D gene (6 bases). Germline assignment: CDR1 SGHRS and CDR2 YFSETQ. CDR3 length equals 15 residues. CDR3 DNA: TGCGCCAGCAGCCCTGCGGGGTACTCCTACAGTGAGCAGTTCTTC. Protein: CASSPAGYSYSEQFF.

The chain carries TRBV9 and TRBJ2-7; D unresolved. Trimming stripped 8 bases from V and 9 bases from J, with 24 bases between. This CDR3 is 14 amino acids long. Germline CDR1 and CDR2: SGDLS and YYNGEE. CDR3 DNA sequence: TGTGCCAGAAAAGAGCCGCCCGAGGAGCCGGGGCAGTACTTC. Translating it yields CARKEPPEEPGQYF.

The V call is TRBV4-2, the J call TRBJ2-5; 8 bases are shared with TRBD2. The CDR3 spans 17 residues. Germline V gives CDR1 LGHNA, CDR2 YNFKEQ. The V segment lost 0 bases and the J segment 4 bases; nucleotides outside the gene matches: 10. DNA for the CDR3: TGTGCCAGCAGCCAAGATAGTAAGGTAGCGGGAACAGAGACCCAGTACTTC. It translates to CASSQDSKVAGTETQYF.

This chain joins TRBV27 and TRBJ2-5, with 9 nucleotides matching TRBD1. This CDR3 comprises 12 residues. Losses at the gene ends were 2 bases for V and 13 bases for J; bases not matched to a gene: 5. Germline V gene data show CDR1 as MNHEY and CDR2 as SMNVEV (reference sequence). In DNA, the CDR3 is TGTGCCAGCAGTTTAACAGGGGGCGAACCGTACTTC. Translated, it gives CASSLTGGEPYF.

This chain connects TRBV9 to TRBJ2-3; 13 bases fit TRBD2. This CDR3 has 16 residues. CDR1 SGDLS and CDR2 YYNGEE come from the germline V gene. Losses at the gene ends were 2 bases for V and 2 bases for J; bases not matched to a gene: 2. The CDR3 loop reads CASSVGTSGATDTQYF. DNA of the CDR3: TGTGCCAGCAGCGTGGGGACTAGCGGGGCCACAGATACGCAGTATTTT.

On this clone itself: Distinct nucleotide sequences in the sample also encode this CDR3. This sequence joins TRBV7-9 and TRBJ2-5; a possible D gene is TRBD1 (6 bases). V lost 1 base and J lost 2, with 8 bases in between. CDR3 length: 14 amino acids. Germline lookup yields CDR1 SEHNR and CDR2 FQNEAQ (reference sequence). In nucleotides, the CDR3 is TGTGCCAGCAGCTTAGGGCAGGGGCAAGAGACCCAGTACTTC. As protein: CASSLGQGQETQYF.